The 14 T cell receptor beta chains reported below all come from one sample, sequenced in a study of cytomegalovirus exposure and HLA in healthy donors. Amplification used 60 Vbeta primers and 13 Jbeta primers. The table came from immunoSEQ multiplex PCR; TCRdb's copy has only in-frame clones and leaves some out. Of 130,000 to 150,000 clones detected, around four fifths appear once; the ten largest clones hold about 2.9%. The sequenced sample was PBMCs. The receptor set was obtained from a female donor in good health and CMV-seronegative.

This chain joins TRBV10-3 and TRBJ1-4, with no clear D. Germline CDR1 reads ENHRY; CDR2 reads SYGVKD. The CDR3 spans 13 residues. V gave up 11 bases and J gave up 2 bases, with 12 bases separating them. For the CDR3, the DNA is TGTGCCTCAGGTCGGGGTACTAATGAAAAACTGTTTTTT. It translates to CASGRGTNEKLFF.

The chain employs TRBV28 and TRBJ1-5; D not certain. CDR1 is MDHEN and CDR2 is SYDVKM in the germline V gene. Trimming removed 1 base at V and 6 bases at J, with 22 bases between. The CDR3 is 18 residues long. DNA for the CDR3: TGTGCCAGCAGTTTATCTATTGTTGGCAGCAGGTTTGGTCAGCCCCAGCATTTT. This gives the protein CASSLSIVGSRFGQPQHF.

In this sample, this clone turned up once. The J gene is TRBJ2-1, the V gene TRBV7-3; tentative D call: TRBD2 (6 bases). The germline V gene encodes CDR1 SGHTA and CDR2 FQGTGA. The CDR3 spans 15 residues. V shed 2 bases and J shed 0 bases, with 8 bases lying between them. The CDR3 sequence is CASSLYGSSYNEQFF. The CDR3 DNA follows: TGTGCCAGCAGCTTATACGGGAGCTCCTACAATGAGCAGTTCTTC.

V and J are TRBV6-1 and TRBJ2-3; D is possibly TRBD1 (5 bases). This CDR3 has 14 amino acids. The ends were cut back, 6 bases at V and 0 bases at J, with 10 bases in the middle. Germline CDR1 reads MNHNS; CDR2 reads SASEGT. CDR3 sequence: CASRARASTDTQYF. The CDR3 DNA is TGTGCCAGCAGAGCCAGGGCTAGCACAGATACGCAGTATTTT.

The gene calls are TRBV6-1 and TRBJ2-6, with 7 positions matching TRBD1. This CDR3 spans 18 amino acids. Trimming cost V 3 bases and J 3 bases; bases outside gene matches: 11. From germline, CDR1 is MNHNS and CDR2 SASEGT. Here the CDR3 reads CASSETTGILIGANVLTF. The CDR3, as DNA: TGTGCCAGCAGTGAGACGACAGGGATTCTAATTGGGGCCAACGTCCTGACTTTC.

The J gene is TRBJ1-1, the V gene TRBV30; 8 nucleotides agree with TRBD1. The CDR3 has 12 residues. J lost 11 bases, V lost 5 bases, and 10 bases had no gene match. CDR1 is GTSNPN and CDR2 is SVGIG in the germline V gene (reference sequence). CDR3: CAWRGQGVYAFF. The CDR3 nucleotides read TGTGCCTGGCGCGGACAGGGCGTATACGCTTTCTTT.

This CDR3 reads CASSLAPPGETQYF. CDR3 sequence (DNA): TGTGCCAGCAGCTTAGCCCCCCCGGGAGAGACCCAGTACTTC. This chain links TRBV7-9 with TRBJ2-5, with no clear D. The CDR3 contains 14 residues. CDR1 and CDR2 (germline): SEHNR, FQNEAQ (reference sequence). The V and J ends lost 0 bases and 4 bases respectively, with 9 bases between them.

This clone was recorded only once. This chain joins TRBV29-1 and TRBJ2-1, with D perhaps matching TRBD1 (6 bases). Trimming removed 7 bases at V and 1 base at J, with 14 bases between. This CDR3 region has 14 residues. The germline CDR1 and CDR2 sequences are SQVTM and ANQGSEA. The chain's CDR3 is CSATQQGSYNEQFF. CDR3 coding DNA: TGCAGCGCTACACAACAGGGATCCTACAATGAGCAGTTCTTC.

This chain uses TRBV28 with TRBJ2-5; 7 bases line up with TRBD2. The closer fit of TRBJ2-7 to the DNA end suggests the J call may be wrong. The CDR3 contains 14 residues. From germline, CDR1 is MDHEN and CDR2 SYDVKM. As DNA, the CDR3 is TGTGCCAGCGGTCCTAGCGGTAGCTCCTACGAGCAGTACTTC. It yields the protein CASGPSGSSYEQYF.

The rearrangement joins TRBV7-4 to TRBJ2-7; the match to TRBD1 covers 12 bases. Germline lookup yields CDR1 SGHVT and CDR2 SQSDAQ. The ends lost 4 bases at V and 5 bases at J; junction bases unmatched: 21. The CDR3 is 20 amino acids. This CDR3 reads CASSWQSGLGCGTGGHEQYF. The CDR3 DNA is TGTGCCAGCAGCTGGCAATCGGGGTTAGGTTGTGGGACAGGGGGCCACGAGCAGTACTTC.

Here the CDR3 DNA reads TGTGCCTGGGCCCAGGGAGGGGGTCAGCCCCAGCATTTT. Translating gives CAWAQGGGQPQHF. This sequence joins TRBV30 and TRBJ1-5, with D possibly TRBD1 on 6 matching bases. Germline values: CDR1 GTSNPN, CDR2 SVGIG (reference sequence). V was pared by 5 bases and J by 6 bases, with 14 bases between. CDR3 length: 13 amino acids. Variable domain in full (rest from reference TRBV30 and TRBJ1-5): SQTIHQWPATLVQPVGSPLSLECTVEGTSNPNLYWYRQAAGRGLQLLFYSVGIGQISSEVPQNLSASRPQDRQFILSSKKLLLSDSGFYLCAWAQGGGQPQHFGDGTRLSIL.

The CDR3 region is CASSLDSLNSPLHF. The CDR3 nucleotides read TGTGCCAGCAGCTTAGACAGCTTAAATTCACCCCTCCACTTT. The J gene is TRBJ1-6, the V gene TRBV7-9, with unresolved D. In germline, CDR1 is SEHNR, CDR2 FQNEAQ (reference sequence). The length of the CDR3 is 14 residues. With 1 base removed from V and 7 bases from J, the gap between germline ends came to 8 bases.

Concerning this clone: Other DNA sequences within the sample encode an identical CDR3. The chain links TRBV5-1 to TRBJ1-3; maybe TRBD1 (5 bases). CDR1 and CDR2 from the germline V gene are SGHRS and YFSETQ. Trimming left V 3 bases short and J 4 bases short, with 11 bases between. The CDR3 has 14 amino acids. This chain's CDR3 is CASSSGVSGNTIYF. CDR3 nucleotide sequence: TGCGCCAGCAGCTCGGGGGTATCGGGAAACACCATATATTTT.

Concerning this clone itself: Other DNA sequences in the same sample also yield this CDR3. CDR3: CASRQTGSYGYTF. The CDR3 nucleotides read TGTGCCAGCAGACAGACAGGTTCCTATGGCTACACCTTC. This rearrangement joins TRBV28 to TRBJ1-2; a possible D gene is TRBD1 (6 bases). The CDR3 totals 13 residues. Germline CDR1 reads MDHEN; CDR2 reads SYDVKM. V dropped 6 bases and J dropped 4 bases, with 12 bases sitting between them.